The present entry profiles one TCR beta chain with its context. As yet, its antigen is unknown. The data derive from a study of CXCR3-negative and CXCR3-positive naive CD8 T cells. The overall study: Roughly 150 million TRB reads were obtained overall (about 1.5 +/- 0.3 million per library). Study observations and caveats: Against CXCR3-negative naive cells, CXCR3-positive naive cells showed more hydrophobic TRB CDR3s.

UMI labels and 5' RACE were used to prepare the TRB cDNA libraries. TCRdb reprocessed the 5' RACE reads; each CDR3 protein has one entry and no DNA is given. The sample data list 140,000 to 150,000 distinct CDR3 sequences. This CDR3 spans 13 amino acids. Germline CDR1 SQVTM, CDR2 ANQGSEA. Naive CD8+ T cells had a CD45RO-CCR7+CD27+CD95- phenotype. Sequencing used naive CXCR3+ CD8+ T cells from blood. The sample's subset: CD45RO-CCR7+CD27+CD95- naive CD8+ T cells expressing CXCR3 (TNR3+). The chain couples TRBV29-1 to TRBJ1-1; TCRdb picks TRBD1, but there is no DNA to check that call. This receptor was obtained from a human donor in good health. Some clones in this sample may be carry-over from other donors' samples. The CDR3 is CSVWTDMNTEAFF.